The 10 T cell receptor beta chains given below trace back to one sample, sequenced in a study of shared clonotypes between healthy human individuals. CD8 cells regarded as naive lacked CD45RO, were positively chosen for CCR7, and omitted terminally differentiated effector memory CD45RA+ cells. The method was immunoSEQ multiplex PCR; TCRdb's version includes in-frame clones alone and lacks a portion of them. The sample records more than 2 million clones, less than 95% being singletons. What was sequenced was naive CD8+ T cells sorted from blood. These receptors all come from a young man in good health.

V usage is TRBV7-9 and J usage is TRBJ2-7; 7 bases line up with TRBD2. CDR1 and CDR2 from the germline V gene are SEHNR and FQNEAQ (reference sequence). V shed 8 bases, J shed 7 bases, and the junction held 14 bases outside the gene matches. The CDR3 consists of 14 residues. CDR3 residues: CASGTSEERYEQYF. CDR3 coding DNA: TGTGCCAGCGGAACTAGCGAGGAGAGGTATGAGCAGTACTTC.

V usage is TRBV2 and J usage is TRBJ1-1, with D unresolved. CDR3 length: 14 amino acids. Germline V gene data show CDR1 as SNHLY and CDR2 as FYNNEI. V was trimmed by 1 base and J by 7 bases, leaving 13 bases between them. CDR3 in DNA: TGTGCCAGCAGTGAAGGCGACCCCGGTGGTGAAGCTTTCTTT. Residues: CASSEGDPGGEAFF.

This chain uses TRBV4-2 with TRBJ2-1, with 15 bases matching TRBD2. In germline, CDR1 is LGHNA, CDR2 YNFKEQ. J lost 4 bases, V lost 0 bases, and 7 bases had no gene match. This CDR3 is built from 19 residues. CDR3 protein: CASSQEAGLAGGRYNEQFF. Here the CDR3 DNA reads TGTGCCAGCAGCCAAGAGGCAGGACTAGCGGGGGGGCGGTACAATGAGCAGTTCTTC.

The J gene is TRBJ2-1, the V gene TRBV13; TRBD2 matches 13 bases. Looked up from germline, CDR1 is PRHDT and CDR2 is FYEKMQ (reference sequence). The V gene end was trimmed by 5 bases and the J gene end by 6 bases; junction bases not matched to a gene: 7. CDR3 length equals 16 residues. This CDR3 is CASSLRTSGSGNEQFF. The CDR3 coding sequence is TGTGCCAGCAGCCTAAGGACTAGCGGGAGCGGCAATGAGCAGTTCTTC.

For this clone: The same CDR3 arises from other DNA sequences in this sample as well. This chain uses TRBV9 with TRBJ1-2; a weak D match, TRBD1 (5 bases). Germline loops: CDR1 SGDLS, CDR2 YYNGEE. The length of the CDR3 is 14 residues. V lost 0 bases and J 2 bases, leaving 8 bases between the germline ends. The DNA for the CDR3 is TGTGCCAGCAGCGTAGCCGGGGCCAACTATGGCTACACCTTC. Its protein is CASSVAGANYGYTF.

The chain couples TRBV7-9 to TRBJ2-3; 7 bases are a match to TRBD2. This CDR3 has 13 amino acids. V lost 6 bases to trimming and J lost 6 bases; unmatched junction nucleotides: 6. CDR1 SEHNR and CDR2 FQNEAQ come from the germline V gene (reference sequence). The chain's CDR3 is CASSRGGLDTQYF. The DNA for the CDR3 is TGTGCCAGCAGTCGCGGGGGTCTCGATACGCAGTATTTT.

V is TRBV10-1 and J is TRBJ2-3; a possible D gene is TRBD2 (6 bases). Trimming removed 2 bases at V and 4 bases at J, with 13 bases between. The CDR3 has 15 residues. Germline CDR1 reads WNHNN; CDR2 reads SYGVQD (reference sequence). The CDR3 bases are TGCGCCAGCAGTGAGGCCCGGGAGTGGGCAGATACGCAGTATTTT. As protein: CASSEAREWADTQYF.

This chain links TRBV19 with TRBJ1-1, with a weak D call TRBD1 (6 bases). Between the trimmed V and J ends, which lost 7 bases and 3 bases, there was a span of 21 bases. Germline V gene lookup returns CDR1 LNHDA and CDR2 SQIVND (reference sequence). The CDR3 is 16 amino acids. Here the CDR3 reads CASMAHGPGADTEAFF. The CDR3 DNA follows: TGTGCCAGTATGGCACACGGGCCAGGGGCGGACACTGAAGCTTTCTTT.

This sequence joins TRBV12-2 and TRBJ1-1; the DNA was not used to check the table's D call, TRBD1. TRBV12-2 is termed a pseudogene. This CDR3 spans 17 amino acids. The CDR3 region has the DNA TGTGCAAGTCGCCACCCCCCCACAGGGATCGTGAACACTGAAGCTTTCTTT. This gives the protein CASRHPPTGIVNTEAFF.

This chain joins TRBV9 and TRBJ2-2; D gene unclear. V gave up 0 bases and J gave up 5 bases, with 8 bases separating them. CDR3 length: 14 residues. CDR1 is SGDLS and CDR2 is YYNGEE in the germline V gene. CDR3 residues: CASSVDQRTGELFF. The CDR3 DNA is TGTGCCAGCAGCGTAGATCAGAGAACCGGGGAGCTGTTTTTT.